These T cell receptor beta chains were read from a single sample in a study of OX40 agonist ivuxolimab in advanced cancers. Profiled with immunoSEQ multiplex PCR; TCRdb holds only in-frame clones, not every one. The sample includes 63,000 or so clones, approximately 81% of them seen just once. The sequencing used CD4+ or CD8+ T cells sorted from blood, collected in a trial of the OX40 agonist ivuxolimab. Every receptor here comes from an adult with an advanced solid tumor such as melanoma, head and neck, liver or kidney cancer. The CDR3 runs from the conserved cysteine through the conserved F or W. The D gene is left open where the match is weak. Only part of the rows carry a size: once, few, many, or a class if the clone is expanded.

V: TRBV5-6; size: NA; J: TRBJ1-4; D: TRBD1; CDR3: CASSSFDRALATNEKLFF; DNA: TGTGCCAGCAGCTCTTTTGACAGGGCCCTTGCAACTAATGAAAAACTGTTTTTT
V: TRBV19; size: NA; J: TRBJ2-5; D: NA; CDR3: CASSPLLGGDAETQYF; DNA: TGTGCCAGTAGTCCCCTCCTCGGGGGAGATGCGGAGACCCAGTACTTC
V: TRBV14; size: once; J: TRBJ2-3; D: TRBD1; CDR3: CASRRDRGTDTQYF; DNA: TGTGCCAGCAGGCGCGACAGGGGCACAGATACGCAGTATTTT
V: TRBV7-2; size: NA; J: TRBJ2-1; D: TRBD1; CDR3: CASSPRQGRGEQFF; DNA: TGTGCCAGCAGCCCACGACAGGGTCGGGGTGAGCAGTTCTTC
V: TRBV11-1; size: NA; J: TRBJ2-2; D: NA; CDR3: CASSFDSNTGELFF; DNA: TGTGCCAGCAGCTTCGACAGTAACACCGGGGAGCTGTTTTTT
V: TRBV4-3; size: NA; J: TRBJ1-2; D: TRBD1; CDR3: CASSQGPGQGAGGYTF; DNA: TGCGCCAGCAGCCAAGGCCCGGGACAGGGGGCGGGTGGCTACACCTTC
V: TRBV30; size: NA; J: TRBJ1-1; D: NA; CDR3: CAWNRANTEAFF; DNA: TGTGCCTGGAACAGGGCGAACACTGAAGCTTTCTTT
V: TRBV6-5; size: NA; J: TRBJ1-2; D: TRBD1; CDR3: CASSAGDRGYGYTF; DNA: TGTGCCAGCAGTGCCGGTGACAGGGGCTATGGCTACACCTTC
V: TRBV4-3; size: NA; J: TRBJ2-2; D: NA; CDR3: CASSHYRDTGELFF; DNA: TGCGCCAGCAGCCATTACAGAGATACCGGGGAGCTGTTTTTT
V: TRBV4-3; size: NA; J: TRBJ2-5; D: NA; CDR3: CASSQRDGGSETQYF; DNA: TGCGCCAGCAGCCAAAGGGACGGGGGTTCGGAGACCCAGTACTTC
V: TRBV2; size: NA; J: TRBJ2-7; D: NA; CDR3: CASTTFGGDYEQYF; DNA: TGTGCCAGCACCACGTTTGGGGGTGATTACGAGCAGTACTTC
V: TRBV5-6; size: NA; J: TRBJ2-1; D: NA; CDR3: CASSFGQLGIF; DNA: TGTGCCAGCAGCTTTGGCCAATTAGGGATCTTC
V: TRBV5-1; size: NA; J: TRBJ2-7; D: NA; CDR3: CASSFTSGVGSYEQYF; DNA: TGCGCCAGCAGCTTTACCTCGGGGGTTGGCTCCTACGAGCAGTACTTC
V: TRBV27; size: NA; J: TRBJ2-7; D: NA; CDR3: CASSPLGAYEQYF; DNA: TGTGCCAGCAGTCCCTTGGGGGCCTACGAGCAGTACTTC
V: TRBV29-1; size: NA; J: TRBJ2-2; D: TRBD2; CDR3: CSVTSGAGELFF; DNA: TGCAGCGTGACTAGCGGGGCCGGGGAGCTGTTTTTT
V: TRBV11-2; size: NA; J: TRBJ2-7; D: NA; CDR3: CASSLFQGSYEQYF; DNA: TGTGCCAGCAGCTTATTTCAGGGCTCCTACGAGCAGTACTTC
V: TRBV5-1; size: NA; J: TRBJ2-5; D: NA; CDR3: CATAKEAGRAKETQYF; DNA: TGCGCCACCGCAAAAGAGGCAGGGCGCGCCAAAGAGACCCAGTACTTC
V: TRBV18; size: NA; J: TRBJ2-7; D: NA; CDR3: CASSPLTGSSYEQYF; DNA: TGTGCCAGCTCACCCCTGACAGGTAGCTCCTACGAGCAGTACTTC
V: TRBV4-2; size: few; J: TRBJ2-3; D: TRBD2; CDR3: CASSRRSSGGGADTQYF; DNA: TGTGCCAGCAGCCGCCGATCTAGCGGGGGGGGAGCAGATACGCAGTATTTT
V: TRBV11-1; size: NA; J: TRBJ2-4; D: NA; CDR3: CASSLTGNAKNIQYF; DNA: TGTGCCAGCAGCTTGACGGGGAACGCCAAAAACATTCAGTACTTC
V: TRBV19; size: NA; J: TRBJ2-2; D: NA; CDR3: CASSATGGPTGELFF; DNA: TGTGCCAGTAGTGCTACGGGGGGCCCCACCGGGGAGCTGTTTTTT
V: TRBV18; size: NA; J: TRBJ2-3; D: TRBD2; CDR3: CATPGLAGSTDTQYF; DNA: TGTGCCACCCCGGGACTAGCGGGAAGCACAGATACGCAGTATTTT
V: TRBV29-1; size: NA; J: TRBJ2-1; D: NA; CDR3: CSGFRDLVYNEQFF; DNA: TGCAGCGGGTTTCGGGACTTAGTCTACAATGAGCAGTTCTTC
V: TRBV9; size: NA; J: TRBJ2-3; D: TRBD1; CDR3: CASSDPQGTLDTQYF; DNA: TGTGCCAGCAGCGACCCACAGGGGACCCTCGATACGCAGTATTTT
V: TRBV28; size: NA; J: TRBJ2-1; D: NA; CDR3: CASSSAGLDEQFF; DNA: TGTGCCAGCAGCTCGGCGGGGCTGGATGAGCAGTTCTTC
V: TRBV6-6; size: NA; J: TRBJ1-5; D: NA; CDR3: CASSPRDQPQHF; DNA: TGTGCCAGCAGTCCGAGGGATCAGCCCCAGCATTTT
V: TRBV30; size: NA; J: TRBJ1-5; D: NA; CDR3: CAWDPGRLGMSNQPQHF; DNA: TGTGCCTGGGACCCGGGCAGGCTGGGGATGAGCAATCAGCCCCAGCATTTT
V: TRBV9; size: NA; J: TRBJ1-1; D: NA; CDR3: CASSVFEGSNTEAFF; DNA: TGTGCCAGCAGCGTTTTCGAAGGATCCAACACTGAAGCTTTCTTT
V: TRBV5-1; size: NA; J: TRBJ2-7; D: NA; CDR3: CASSLAVMSSYEQYF; DNA: TGCGCCAGCAGCTTGGCTGTAATGAGCTCCTACGAGCAGTACTTC
V: TRBV11-1; size: NA; J: TRBJ2-3; D: NA; CDR3: CASSLAGPGETDTQYF; DNA: TGTGCCAGCAGCTTAGCGGGCCCCGGCGAGACAGATACGCAGTATTTT
V: TRBV6-5; size: NA; J: TRBJ1-2; D: NA; CDR3: CASSEWIYGYTF; DNA: TGTGCCAGCAGTGAATGGATCTATGGCTACACCTTC
V: TRBV21-1; size: few; J: TRBJ1-2; D: NA; CDR3: CASSSNTRCDGYTF; DNA: TGTGCCAGCAGCTCGAATACTAGGTGTGATGGCTACACCTTC
V: TRBV6-5; size: NA; J: TRBJ1-3; D: NA; CDR3: CASRPQVSGNTIYF; DNA: TGTGCCAGCAGACCTCAGGTCTCTGGAAACACCATATATTTT
V: TRBV6-5; size: NA; J: TRBJ1-2; D: NA; CDR3: CASSYDPGAGYTF; DNA: TGTGCCAGCAGTTACGACCCCGGCGCGGGCTACACCTTC
V: TRBV6-6; size: NA; J: TRBJ1-5; D: NA; CDR3: CASSYDRGVNQPQHF; DNA: TGTGCCAGCAGTTACGATCGAGGGGTCAATCAGCCCCAGCATTTT
V: TRBV18; size: NA; J: TRBJ2-7; D: NA; CDR3: CASSPSGAPEQYF; DNA: TGTGCCAGCTCACCTAGCGGCGCTCCCGAGCAGTACTTC
V: TRBV4-3; size: NA; J: TRBJ2-7; D: NA; CDR3: CASSQLPRGYYEQYF; DNA: TGCGCCAGCAGCCAACTCCCAAGAGGGTATTACGAGCAGTACTTC
V: TRBV5-6; size: NA; J: TRBJ1-5; D: TRBD1; CDR3: CASSLQGAGNQPQHF; DNA: TGTGCCAGCAGCCTGCAGGGGGCTGGGAATCAGCCCCAGCATTTT
V: TRBV7-8; size: once; J: TRBJ2-7; D: TRBD2; CDR3: CASSSAGGSGGSYEQYF; DNA: TGTGCCAGCAGCTCGGCCGGAGGTAGCGGGGGTTCCTACGAGCAGTACTTC
V: TRBV19; size: NA; J: TRBJ1-5; D: TRBD1; CDR3: CASSRTGGKGNQPQHF; DNA: TGTGCCAGTAGTCGGACAGGGGGAAAGGGCAATCAGCCCCAGCATTTT